What follows describes a single T cell receptor (beta chain). How the authors handled the data: Reference gene primer amplification yielded estimated nucleated cell counts. Here immunoSEQ multiplex PCR was the method, and the copy in TCRdb shows in-frame clones only, minus some. That table supplies the V and J calls and clone size; D and trimming were determined from the DNA. The data contain some 80,000 clones, approximately 86% of them singletons. The CDR3 length is 16 residues. Germline-derived CDR1 and CDR2 are MDHEN and SYDVKM. V lost 2 bases, J lost 1 base, and 3 bases stayed unmatched. The sample originates from a study of blood T cell repertoires in COVID-19. Study as a whole: The United States, Italy and Spain provided the acute and convalescent COVID-19 samples. The analysed material was cDNA or gDNA that came from T cells, B-cell-depleted T cells, or PBMCs.

The sequence was obtained from a man at least 80 years old with active or convalescent COVID-19. This chain connects TRBV28 to TRBJ1-5; TRBD1 matches 9 bases. Material: peripheral blood. CDR3 coding DNA: TGTGCCAGCAGTTTAGCCGGGACAGGGAGCAATCAGCCCCAGCATTTT. Translated, it gives CASSLAGTGSNQPQHF. Supplemented by reference TRBV28 and TRBJ1-5, the full variable domain reads DVKVTQSSRYLVKRTGEKVFLECVQDMDHENMFWYRQDPGLGLRLIYFSYDVKMKEKGDIPEGYSVSREKKERFSLILESASTNQTSMYLCASSLAGTGSNQPQHFGDGTRLSIL.